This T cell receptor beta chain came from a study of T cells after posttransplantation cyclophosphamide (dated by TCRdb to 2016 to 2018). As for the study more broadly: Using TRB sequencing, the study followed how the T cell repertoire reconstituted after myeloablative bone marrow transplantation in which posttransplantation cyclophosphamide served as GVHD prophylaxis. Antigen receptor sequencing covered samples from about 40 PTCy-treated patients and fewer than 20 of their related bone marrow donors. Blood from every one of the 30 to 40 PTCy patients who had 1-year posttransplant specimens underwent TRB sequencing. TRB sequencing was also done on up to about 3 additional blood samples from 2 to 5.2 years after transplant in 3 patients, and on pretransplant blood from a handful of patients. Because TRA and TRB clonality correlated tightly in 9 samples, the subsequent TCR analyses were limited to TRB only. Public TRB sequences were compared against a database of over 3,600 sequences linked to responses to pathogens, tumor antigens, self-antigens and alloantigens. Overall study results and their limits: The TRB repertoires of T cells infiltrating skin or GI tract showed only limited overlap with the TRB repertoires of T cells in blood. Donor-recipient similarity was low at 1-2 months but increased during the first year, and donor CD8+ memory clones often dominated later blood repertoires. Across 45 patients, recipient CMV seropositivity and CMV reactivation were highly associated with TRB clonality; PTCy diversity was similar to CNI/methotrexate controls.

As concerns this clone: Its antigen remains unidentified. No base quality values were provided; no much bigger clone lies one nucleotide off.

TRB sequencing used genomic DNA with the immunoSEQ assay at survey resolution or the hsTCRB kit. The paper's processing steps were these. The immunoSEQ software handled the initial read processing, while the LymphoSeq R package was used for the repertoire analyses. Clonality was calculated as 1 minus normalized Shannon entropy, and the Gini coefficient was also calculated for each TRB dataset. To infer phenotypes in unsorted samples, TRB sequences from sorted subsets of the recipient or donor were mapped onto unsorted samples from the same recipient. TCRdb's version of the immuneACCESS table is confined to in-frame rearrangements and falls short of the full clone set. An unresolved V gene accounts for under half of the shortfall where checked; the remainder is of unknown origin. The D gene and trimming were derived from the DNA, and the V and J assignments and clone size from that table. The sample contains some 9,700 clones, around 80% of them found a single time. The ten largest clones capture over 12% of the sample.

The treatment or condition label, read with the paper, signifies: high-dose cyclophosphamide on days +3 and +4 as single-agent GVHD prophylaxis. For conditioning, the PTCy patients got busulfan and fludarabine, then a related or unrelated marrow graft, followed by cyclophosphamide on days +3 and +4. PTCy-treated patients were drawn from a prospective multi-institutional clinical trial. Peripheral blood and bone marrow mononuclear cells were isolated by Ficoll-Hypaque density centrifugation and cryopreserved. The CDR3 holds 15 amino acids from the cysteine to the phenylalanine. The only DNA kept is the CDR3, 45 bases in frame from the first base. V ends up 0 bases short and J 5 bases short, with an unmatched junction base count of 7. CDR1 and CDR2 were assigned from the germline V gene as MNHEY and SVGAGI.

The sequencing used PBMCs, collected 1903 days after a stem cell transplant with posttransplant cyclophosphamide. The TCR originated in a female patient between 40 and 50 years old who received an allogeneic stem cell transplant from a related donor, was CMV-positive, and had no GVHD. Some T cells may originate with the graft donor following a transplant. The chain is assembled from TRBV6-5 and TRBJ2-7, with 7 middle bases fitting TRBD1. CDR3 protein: CASSYSVKGAHEQYF. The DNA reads TGTGCCAGCAGTTACTCGGTAAAGGGGGCTCACGAGCAGTACTTC.